A single sample gave rise to the 30 T cell receptor beta chains below, sequenced in a study of blood T cell repertoires in COVID-19. Produced via immunoSEQ multiplex PCR; TCRdb's table is partial and in-frame only. The sample consists of a few hundred thousand clones, around 90% of them appearing once. Sequencing used peripheral blood. These receptor sequences come from a woman aged 35 to 49 who had recovered from COVID-19.

The V and J genes are TRBV2 and TRBJ1-5; a weak D match, TRBD1 (5 bases). Germline loops: CDR1 SNHLY, CDR2 FYNNEI. The CDR3 is made up of 15 amino acids. V was cut by 7 bases and J by 1 base, with 14 bases left in between. The DNA for the CDR3 is TGTGCCAGCACTCCCGACCAGGGAAGCAATCAGCCCCAGCATTTT. It translates to CASTPDQGSNQPQHF.

The chain uses TRBV5-8 and TRBJ1-5; 7 bases align to TRBD1. Unmatched junction bases numbered 7, after V lost 3 bases and J lost 4 bases. The CDR3 loop spans 15 amino acids. Germline lookup yields CDR1 SGHTS and CDR2 YDEGEE. The CDR3: CASSSAGQLNQPQHF. The CDR3 nucleotides read TGTGCCAGCAGCTCCGCGGGACAGCTAAATCAGCCCCAGCATTTT.

V gene TRBV11-1 combines with J gene TRBJ2-3; 12 bases agree with TRBD2. The J segment lost 3 bases and the V segment lost 2 bases, leaving 3 bases of the junction unmatched. The CDR3 has 16 residues. Per the germline V gene, CDR1 is SGHAT and CDR2 is FQDESV (reference sequence). This chain's CDR3 is CASSLPLAGGTDTQYF. The CDR3, as DNA: TGTGCCAGCAGCTTACCACTAGCGGGAGGTACAGATACGCAGTATTTT.

The chain is built from TRBV10-3 and TRBJ1-3, with 8 bases aligning to TRBD1. Germline V gene lookup returns CDR1 ENHRY and CDR2 SYGVKD. J gave up 1 base and V 3 bases, and 5 bases lay outside the gene matches. CDR3 length: 16 amino acids. CDR3 in amino acids: CAISERDRLSGNTIYF. CDR3 bases: TGTGCCATCAGTGAACGGGACAGGCTGTCTGGAAACACCATATATTTT.

The chain uses TRBV29-1 and TRBJ2-7; 11 positions agree with TRBD2. V lost 5 bases, J lost 6 bases, and 6 bases stayed unmatched. This CDR3 is 13 amino acids long. The germline gives CDR1 SQVTM, CDR2 ANQGSEA. The CDR3 DNA follows: TGCAGCGTTTCACTAGCGGGAGATGGCGAGCAGTACTTC. It specifies CSVSLAGDGEQYF.

In regard to this clone: Other DNA variants within this sample encode the same CDR3. This sequence joins TRBV9 and TRBJ2-3; 11 positions agree with TRBD2. This CDR3 contains 15 residues. The V gene end was trimmed by 3 bases and the J gene end by 3 bases; junction bases not matched to a gene: 3. Germline CDR1 SGDLS, CDR2 YYNGEE. The CDR3, as DNA: TGTGCCAGCAGCGGAACTAGCGGGAGTACAGATACGCAGTATTTT. Translated, it gives CASSGTSGSTDTQYF.

This clone was observed a single time. The chain uses TRBV12-3 or TRBV12-4 and TRBJ2-3; D remains ambiguous. This CDR3 contains 12 residues. V was trimmed by 3 bases and J by 4 bases, leaving 5 bases between them. As DNA, the CDR3 is TGTGCCAGCAGTTTCATTGCAGATACGCAGTATTTT. This encodes CASSFIADTQYF.

This clone was counted once. J is TRBJ1-3 and V is TRBV18; 7 bases line up with TRBD1. Germline V gives CDR1 KGHSH, CDR2 LQKENI. CDR3 length: 17 residues. Trimming removed 5 bases from V and 0 bases from J; junction bases left unmatched: 10. The CDR3 protein is CASSTGDRALSGNTIYF. For the CDR3, the DNA is TGTGCCAGCTCAACTGGTGACAGGGCGCTCTCTGGAAACACCATATATTTT. Full variable domain (remainder filled in from reference TRBV18 and TRBJ1-3): NAGVMQNPRHLVRRRGQEARLRCSPMKGHSHVYWYRQLPEEGLKFMVYLQKENIIDESGMPKERFSAEFPKEGPSILRIQQVVRGDSAAYFCASSTGDRALSGNTIYFGEGSWLTVV.

The chain combines TRBV9 with TRBJ2-3; D is possibly TRBD1 (6 bases). The CDR3 contains 17 residues. V lost 4 bases, J lost 0 bases, and 18 bases lay in between. The germline V gene has CDR1 SGDLS and CDR2 YYNGEE. Here the CDR3 DNA reads TGTGCCAGCAGCCCCCTAGGACAGTCCTTTAGCACAGATACGCAGTATTTT. It translates to CASSPLGQSFSTDTQYF.

V and J are TRBV10-1 and TRBJ2-3; 13 bases map to TRBD2. This CDR3 is 14 amino acids long. The germline V gene encodes CDR1 WNHNN and CDR2 SYGVQD (reference sequence). V shed 2 bases, J shed 9 bases, and the junction held 2 bases outside the gene matches. CDR3 in DNA: TGCGCCAGCAGTGAGGGACTAGCGGGAGCGACGCAGTATTTT. Amino acids: CASSEGLAGATQYF.

J is TRBJ2-1 and V is TRBV5-1; 12 bases fit TRBD2. The ends lost 0 bases at V and 7 bases at J; junction bases unmatched: 11. The CDR3 is 18 amino acids. Germline values: CDR1 SGHRS, CDR2 YFSETQ. The chain's CDR3 is CASSLGETSGSVRNEQFF. The CDR3 DNA follows: TGCGCCAGCAGCTTGGGGGAGACTAGCGGGAGTGTAAGGAATGAGCAGTTCTTC.

The rearrangement links TRBV3-1 (or the pseudogene TRBV3-2) to TRBJ1-5; 7 bases agree with TRBD1. This CDR3 has 14 amino acids. Germline V CDR1 and CDR2: LGHDT, YNNKEL (reference sequence). V was pared by 3 bases and J by 5 bases, with 4 bases of the junction left unmatched. The CDR3 region has the DNA TGTGCCAGCAGCCACGGGACAGAAGATCAGCCCCAGCATTTT. Translation: CASSHGTEDQPQHF.

This chain joins TRBV18 and TRBJ2-5; D gene ambiguous. This CDR3 spans 13 amino acids. V dropped 3 bases and J dropped 3 bases, with 8 bases sitting between them. CDR1 KGHSH and CDR2 LQKENI come from the germline V gene. The CDR3 loop is CASSPHQKETQYF. In DNA, the CDR3 is TGTGCCAGCTCACCTCACCAGAAAGAGACCCAGTACTTC.

The gene calls are TRBV12-5 and TRBJ1-1; no definite D call. V lost 4 bases to trimming and J lost 0 bases, with 9 bases between them. This CDR3 contains 14 residues. CDR1 is LGHNT, CDR2 FRNRAP, per germline. CDR3 residues: CASGSQAMNTEAFF. CDR3 nucleotide sequence: TGTGCTAGTGGTTCCCAGGCCATGAACACTGAAGCTTTCTTT.

The rearrangement links TRBV19 to TRBJ2-3; 11 nucleotides agree with TRBD2. Germline CDR1 reads LNHDA; CDR2 reads SQIVND (reference sequence). The trim removed 4 bases at V and 1 base at J, leaving 7 bases unmatched. There are 17 residues in the CDR3. This CDR3 reads CASSTPGTSGRTDTQYF. The CDR3 coding sequence is TGTGCCAGTAGTACCCCCGGGACTAGCGGCCGCACAGATACGCAGTATTTT.

The chain uses TRBV10-3 and TRBJ1-6; 9 nucleotides line up with TRBD1. Trimming took 2 bases from V and 7 from J; bases not matched to a gene: 15. The germline gives CDR1 ENHRY, CDR2 SYGVKD. The CDR3 is made up of 19 amino acids. The CDR3 coding sequence is TGTGCCATCAGTGAGAATCCCGGAGGGACAGGGCTTGGAAATTCACCCCTCCACTTT. Its protein is CAISENPGGTGLGNSPLHF.

The rearrangement joins TRBV7-9 to TRBJ1-2; 9 bases are shared with TRBD1. Germline values: CDR1 SEHNR, CDR2 FQNEAQ (reference sequence). This CDR3 comprises 14 residues. Trimming cost V 5 bases and J 4 bases; bases outside gene matches: 5. CDR3 sequence reads: CASSQGQGGYGYTF. CDR3 coding DNA: TGTGCCAGCAGCCAGGGACAGGGTGGCTATGGCTACACCTTC.

This clone was seen a single time. The chain recombines TRBV11-2 with TRBJ1-6; D might be TRBD1 (5 bases). Trimming left V 4 bases short and J 5 bases short, with 15 bases between. The CDR3 length is 16 residues. From germline, CDR1 is SGHAT and CDR2 FQNNGV. The CDR3 protein is CASSSHVGANNSPLHF. The CDR3, as DNA: TGTGCCAGCAGCTCCCATGTTGGGGCGAATAATTCACCCCTCCACTTT.

The V and J genes are TRBV29-1 and TRBJ1-2; tentative D call: TRBD1 (6 bases). Trimming cost V 4 bases and J 2 bases, with 11 bases left between them. Germline CDR1 and CDR2: SQVTM and ANQGSEA. The CDR3 runs to 13 residues. In nucleotides, the CDR3 is TGCAGCGTTGGAGACGACAGGAACTATGGCTACACCTTC. Amino acids: CSVGDDRNYGYTF.

The rearrangement links TRBV6-6 to TRBJ2-1; 9 nucleotides align to TRBD2. V lost 0 bases and J lost 5; bases outside the gene matches: 5. The CDR3 spans 16 residues. The germline V gene has CDR1 MNHNY and CDR2 SVGAGI (reference sequence). The CDR3 region has the DNA TGTGCCAGCAGTTACTCGACGGCGGGAGGGGACAATGAGCAGTTCTTC. Translation gives CASSYSTAGGDNEQFF.

The chain joins TRBV7-9 to TRBJ1-5; possible D gene TRBD1, 6 bases. Germline CDR1 reads SEHNR; CDR2 reads FQNEAQ (reference sequence). This CDR3 is built from 15 residues. Trimming cost V 7 bases and J 3 bases, with 16 bases left between them. The CDR3 reads CASTLGGGANQPQHF. The CDR3 coding sequence is TGTGCCAGCACCCTGGGGGGGGGCGCCAATCAGCCCCAGCATTTT. Supplemented by reference TRBV7-9 and TRBJ1-5, the full variable domain reads DTGVSQNPRHKITKRGQNVTFRCDPISEHNRLYWYRQTLGQGPEFLTYFQNEAQLEKSRLLSDRFSAERPKGSFSTLEIQRTEQGDSAMYLCASTLGGGANQPQHFGDGTRLSIL.

This chain joins TRBV11-1 and TRBJ1-1; D is perhaps TRBD1 (5 bases). The CDR3 runs 15 residues. The ends were cut back, 2 bases at V and 3 bases at J, with 13 bases in the middle. Germline loops: CDR1 SGHAT, CDR2 FQDESV (reference sequence). CDR3: CASSLRVGGDTEAFF. The CDR3 DNA reads TGTGCCAGCAGCTTAAGAGTTGGGGGGGACACTGAAGCTTTCTTT.

This clone was found once. The rearrangement joins TRBV20-1 to TRBJ1-1; the match to TRBD1 covers 7 bases. This CDR3 region has 16 residues. From germline, CDR1 is DFQATT and CDR2 SNEGSKA (reference sequence). J was trimmed by 4 bases and V by 3 bases; bases with no gene match: 14. The CDR3, as DNA: TGCAGTGCTAGTCAGGGGGGAGATTTTGAGGGCACTGAAGCTTTCTTT. Protein product: CSASQGGDFEGTEAFF.

The J gene is TRBJ2-3, the V gene TRBV6-5; D is possibly TRBD1 (8 bases). V was pared by 6 bases and J by 1 base, with 14 bases between. CDR1 and CDR2 from the germline V gene are MNHEY and SVGAGI. The CDR3 length is 15 residues. Here the CDR3 reads CASSTGGQGTDTQYF. CDR3 sequence (DNA): TGTGCCAGCAGCACGGGGGGACAGGGCACAGATACGCAGTATTTT.

This chain connects TRBV4-2 to TRBJ2-5; D remains unclear. The CDR3 is 15 amino acids. V was trimmed by 4 bases and J by 5 bases, leaving 17 bases between them. Germline lookup yields CDR1 LGHNA and CDR2 YNFKEQ. The CDR3 is CASSPRAKGRETQYF. DNA for the CDR3: TGTGCCAGCAGCCCTCGAGCGAAAGGAAGGGAGACCCAGTACTTC.

The chain recombines TRBV5-1 with TRBJ2-3; the match to TRBD2 covers 13 bases. V dropped 4 bases and J dropped 6; count of bases not matched to a gene: 5. Germline V gene sequence: CDR1 SGHRS, CDR2 YFSETQ. This CDR3 is 15 amino acids long. The CDR3 is CASSRTSGSRDTQYF. The CDR3, as DNA: TGCGCCAGCAGCCGGACTAGCGGGAGTAGGGATACGCAGTATTTT.

CDR3 DNA: TGTGCCACTACGAAGGGGGTGGATTACGATGAGCAGTTCTTC. The encoded protein is CATTKGVDYDEQFF. This chain joins TRBV7-8 and TRBJ2-1; the D gene is possibly TRBD1 (6 bases). V lost 10 bases, J lost 8 bases, and 21 bases lay in between. CDR1 and CDR2 (germline): SGHVS, FQNEAQ. The CDR3 loop spans 14 amino acids.

The chain carries TRBV27 and TRBJ2-3; 8 bases match TRBD2. J was trimmed by 0 bases and V by 4 bases; bases with no gene match: 15. The CDR3 is 19 residues long. The germline CDR1 and CDR2 sequences are MNHEY and SMNVEV (reference sequence). The CDR3 sequence is CASSSRYERETGSTDTQYF. The CDR3 DNA reads TGTGCCAGCAGTTCCCGATATGAGCGGGAGACTGGTAGCACAGATACGCAGTATTTT.

The chain uses TRBV19 and TRBJ2-2; a possible D gene is TRBD2 (6 bases). Trimming took 7 bases from V and 5 from J, leaving 14 bases between them. From germline, CDR1 is LNHDA and CDR2 SQIVND (reference sequence). This CDR3 contains 14 residues. CDR3: CASMRELITGELFF. The DNA of the CDR3 is TGTGCCAGTATGCGGGAACTCATTACCGGGGAGCTGTTTTTT.

The rearrangement links TRBV29-1 to TRBJ2-3; perhaps TRBD2 as D (7 bases). With 3 bases removed from V and 0 bases from J, the gap between germline ends came to 10 bases. The germline gives CDR1 SQVTM, CDR2 ANQGSEA. This CDR3 spans 14 amino acids. The CDR3 bases are TGCAGCGTTGATCGGGGGGCCAGCACAGATACGCAGTATTTT. Residues: CSVDRGASTDTQYF.